The 10 T cell receptor beta chains presented below share a single source sample, sequenced in a study of T-cell memory formation after mild COVID-19. TCRdb fed the 5' RACE reads into MiXCR, producing one record per CDR3 protein. Here the sample spans fewer than 250,000 distinct CDR3 sequences, 10% to 13% being singletons. The sample comprised PBMCs or a T cell subset sorted from them (not recorded which). The origin of the receptors is a young man who had mild COVID-19 (a few samples of this study predate the infection). Cell type and time point are not known.

The chain employs TRBV5-1 and TRBJ2-1; 7 positions match TRBD1. After removal of 4 bases from V and 10 bases from J, the junction contained 8 bases not matched to a gene. Looked up from germline, CDR1 is SGHRS and CDR2 is YFSETQ. The CDR3 is 13 amino acids. DNA for the CDR3: TGCGCCAGCAGCCGACAGGGAGAGGGGGAGCAGTTCTTC. Translation: CASSRQGEGEQFF.

This clonotype showed up just a few times. Written as DNA, the CDR3 is TGCGCCAGCAGCAGGGGACAGGGATTTACTCCTGATGGCTACACCTTC. As protein: CASSRGQGFTPDGYTF. This sequence joins TRBV5-1 and TRBJ1-2; 9 bases match TRBD1. J gave up 6 bases and V 4 bases, and 13 bases lay outside the gene matches. Germline V gene data show CDR1 as SGHRS and CDR2 as YFSETQ. This CDR3 comprises 16 residues.

This clonotype was observed at least ten times. The chain combines TRBV7-6 with TRBJ2-7; 8 bases are a match to TRBD1. V lost 4 bases and J lost 10; bases outside the gene matches: 6. In germline, CDR1 is SGHVS, CDR2 FNYEAQ. The CDR3 length is 12 residues. DNA for the CDR3: TGTGCCAGCAGCTCCCAGGGGGCGCGTCAGTACTTC. It yields the protein CASSSQGARQYF.

The chain carries TRBV7-3 and TRBJ2-2; 7 nucleotides match TRBD1. The CDR3 has 17 amino acids. CDR1 and CDR2 from the germline V gene are SGHTA and FQGTGA. V trimming: 3 bases; J trimming: 3 bases; junction bases outside the gene matches: 10. CDR3 sequence reads: CASSFPPGQSYTGELFF. CDR3 nucleotides: TGTGCCAGCAGCTTTCCTCCGGGACAGTCATACACCGGGGAGCTGTTTTTT.

This chain uses TRBV5-6 with TRBJ1-3; D remains unclear. Germline CDR1 SGHDT, CDR2 YYEEEE. The CDR3 runs to 18 residues. The germline V and J ends were trimmed by 4 bases and 1 base, with 21 bases remaining between them. CDR3 sequence reads: CASSPNPGKGASGNTIYF. CDR3 DNA sequence: TGTGCCAGCAGCCCCAACCCGGGGAAAGGAGCGTCTGGAAACACCATATATTTT.

CDR3 in amino acids: CASSYTLQETQYF. DNA for the CDR3: TGTGCCAGCAGCTACACCCTCCAAGAGACCCAGTACTTC. The genes are TRBV7-2 and TRBJ2-5; D gene ambiguous. Germline loops: CDR1 SGHTA, CDR2 FQGNSA. The CDR3 is 13 residues long. The V and J ends lost 4 bases and 1 base respectively, with 7 bases between them.

V gene TRBV15 combines with J gene TRBJ2-4; the match to TRBD1 covers 9 bases. This CDR3 contains 16 residues. Germline lookup yields CDR1 LNHNV and CDR2 YYDKDF (reference sequence). V trimming: 5 bases; J trimming: 0 bases; junction bases outside the gene matches: 5. CDR3 sequence (DNA): TGTGCCACCAGCTCGGGACAGGGCCGAGCCAAAAACATTCAGTACTTC. It translates to CATSSGQGRAKNIQYF.

There are a few counts of this clonotype. The chain is built from TRBV28 and TRBJ2-3; 11 positions match TRBD2. Germline CDR1 is MDHEN and CDR2 is SYDVKM. CDR3 length: 15 residues. Trimming cost V 6 bases and J 4 bases; bases outside gene matches: 6. The CDR3 nucleotides read TGTGCCAGCAGGACCCTAGCGGGGGGTGCAGATACGCAGTATTTT. Translation: CASRTLAGGADTQYF.

The chain joins TRBV28 to TRBJ1-4; the match to TRBD1 covers 7 bases. The ends lost 5 bases at V and 3 bases at J; junction bases unmatched: 6. Germline V CDR1 and CDR2: MDHEN, SYDVKM. The CDR3 has 15 residues. The DNA of the CDR3 is TGTGCCAGCAGTCCTCCACAGGGGTCTAATGAAAAACTGTTTTTT. Its protein is CASSPPQGSNEKLFF.

The V call is TRBV5-8, the J call TRBJ1-1; no clear D gene. The V end lost 5 bases, the J end lost 4 bases, and 12 bases lay between the germline ends. Per germline, CDR1 SGHTS and CDR2 YDEGEE. The CDR3 sequence is 13 residues long. As DNA, the CDR3 is TGTGCCAGCAGAAGGGTGGAGAGCACTGAAGCTTTCTTT. This gives the protein CASRRVESTEAFF.